This TCR beta chain was documented in a study of CD4 T cells in relation to SARS-CoV-2 and coronaviruses. Background on the study: PBMCs were cultured with antigen for roughly 11 days before TCR beta sequencing. The negative reference was HIV-1 Nef peptide pool or peptide-free culture.

CD4+ T cells from unexposed donors were obtained before the COVID-19 pandemic (2011-2018). Isolation of CD4+ T cells took place after 10 days in culture. As cell numbers allowed, unexposed-donor CD4+ T cells faced SARS-CoV-2 S/N and four cold-coronavirus spikes. The CDR3 runs to 15 residues. V was pared by 5 bases and J by 3 bases, with 17 bases between. The germline V gene has CDR1 MDHEN and CDR2 SYDVKM. Here immunoSEQ multiplex PCR was the method, and the copy in TCRdb shows in-frame clones only, minus some. The table records about 22,000 clones, 76% of them present only once. General study results and limits: Compared with monoreactive clones, crossreactive clones showed significantly weaker SARS-CoV-2 expansion.

In regard to this clone: The target antigen is unknown.

V usage is TRBV28 and J usage is TRBJ2-7, with a tentative D call TRBD1 (6 bases). The TCR originated in a human donor in good health. Sequencing was performed on CD4+ T cells from PBMCs, cultured in vitro. The CDR3 DNA follows: TGTGCCAGCAGTCTAGAATGGACAGATAACTACGAGCAGTACTTC. Its translation: CASSLEWTDNYEQYF.